This T cell receptor (beta chain) was recorded in a study of T cell responses to AZD1222 COVID-19 vaccine. Study-level results: Close to half of spike-specific TCRs reportedly recognize unmutated variant regions. At 160-218 and 743-854, vaccine-associated CD4 TCRs were dominant, and they spanned spike. Clonal diversity was possibly underestimated, and the donors were mostly white British, with more females.

The table lists this clone with a count of one. What it recognizes is unknown. The repertoire was sequenced with immunoSEQ multiplex PCR; TCRdb's copy has only in-frame clones and lacks some. In the table there are around 200,000 clones, around 90% of which are singletons. The CDR3 consists of 12 residues. Trimming took 1 base from V and 7 from J, leaving 7 bases between them. The receptor comes from an adult in good health. The chain couples TRBV12-3 or TRBV12-4 to TRBJ1-2; D gene ambiguous. The sequences come from peripheral blood, collected on day 0 of AZD1222 vaccination. CDR3 region: CASSLGRRGYTF. CDR3 in DNA: TGTGCCAGCAGTTTAGGTCGGCGTGGCTACACCTTC.